The rows below give T cell receptor beta chains drawn from one sample of a study of T cells after posttransplantation cyclophosphamide. Sequenced by immunoSEQ multiplex PCR; TCRdb stores in-frame clones only, minus some. There are tens of thousands of clones in the sample; about 97% occur only once, and 0.1% to 0.15% lies in the top ten. The sequencing input was naive CD4+ T cells sorted from PBMCs. Source of these receptors: a man aged 50 to 60 in good health, CMV-negative, and a related stem cell transplant donor. Both conserved end residues are trimmed from each CDR3.

j_gene,v_gene,CDR3aa
TRBJ2-1,TRBV7-8,ASRLYNEQF
TRBJ1-1,TRBV18,ASSPPAMWNTEAF
TRBJ2-1,TRBV29-1,SVEVGTGSSYNEQF
TRBJ1-2,TRBV6-1,ASRLQAGYT
TRBJ2-3,TRBV7-9,ASSRNRIPVHSDTQY
TRBJ2-1,TRBV5-1,ASSRSGGREGHEQF
TRBJ1-1,TRBV18,ASSPQREGALWTEAF
TRBJ2-7,TRBV7-6,ASSSLGTGNNEQY
TRBJ1-1,TRBV5-4,ASSLLNEAF
TRBJ2-5,TRBV6-1,ASQRGHQETQY
TRBJ1-4,TRBV29-1,SVVGAATNEKLF
TRBJ1-3,TRBV4-1,ASSQGIGQTRNTIY
TRBJ1-4,TRBV19,ASSKDSYNEKLF
TRBJ1-2,TRBV2,ASSERVGGYGYT
TRBJ1-5,TRBV7-8,ASSSGFGVQQPQH
TRBJ2-7,TRBV7-3,ASSLDAGYSYEQY
TRBJ2-3,TRBV5-1,ASSLEAGGDTQY
TRBJ2-7,TRBV19,ASTPSGGPGEQY
TRBJ1-4,TRBV5-4,ASSSRDRGGYNEKLF
TRBJ1-1,TRBV7-9,ASSLWNRGKSTEAF
TRBJ1-1,TRBV6-5,ASSFTGDNTEAF
TRBJ2-1,TRBV12-5,ASGQTSGSKRRDEQF
TRBJ2-4,TRBV5-6,ASSLPGRKNIQY
TRBJ2-3,TRBV21-1,ASSTGGTDTQY
TRBJ2-5,TRBV5-1,ASSPTSGGGETQY
TRBJ2-2,TRBV4-2,ASSQVAGGRSGELF
TRBJ2-1,TRBV28,ASIETSGGDEQF
TRBJ1-6,TRBV7-6,ASSVDRSNSPLH
TRBJ2-7,TRBV4-1,ASSQGASGRAYEQY
TRBJ2-1,TRBV7-9,ASSLAWRSSYNEQF
TRBJ2-7,TRBV11-2,ASSLRIGTSYEQY
TRBJ2-1,TRBV7-9,ASSYLAGSTGEQF
TRBJ2-7,TRBV7-9,ASSIIQGQN
TRBJ1-5,TRBV9,ASSVTPNTNQPQH
TRBJ2-7,TRBV25-1,ASSEWGLGEQY
TRBJ2-2,TRBV6-1,ASSDRGANTGELF
TRBJ1-2,TRBV19,ASSIGPERNYGYT